The TCR beta chain under discussion was sequenced for a study of Graves' ophthalmopathy and Graves' hyperthyroidism. Absence of ophthalmopathy within 18 months of follow-up defined stable hyperthyroidism. The hyperthyroidism patients, aged 18 to 65, had been newly diagnosed, with under 2 months' duration. Certain patients, namely those with other autoimmune diseases, uncontrolled infections, pregnancy or lactation, were excluded. Germline CDR1 SGHAT, CDR2 FQNNGV. The V end was cut by 0 bases, the J end by 4 bases, with 6 bases between. This CDR3 comprises 13 residues. Amplified TCR beta CDR3 regions were obtained using RNA transcripts as template. An opening RT-PCR round employed HTBI primers and preceded a second-round multiplex PCR. MiXCR, run by TCRdb on the multiplex PCR reads, gives a single entry per CDR3 protein. In the table there are a few hundred thousand distinct CDR3 sequences, around 21% of which are singletons.

Study-wide findings and caveats: A model of 13 signatures distinguished ophthalmopathy from stable hyperthyroidism at around 90% sensitivity and 70% to 84% specificity.

The sample holds many counts of this clonotype. Its antigen is not identified. This chain links TRBV11-2 with TRBJ2-5, with unresolved D. Sequenced sample: peripheral blood. The receptor's source is a woman under 30 with stable Graves' hyperthyroidism. CDR3 nucleotides: TGTGCCAGCAGCTTAGAGGCTCCAGAGACCCAGTACTTC. It translates to CASSLEAPETQYF.